This passage covers 16 T cell receptor beta chains from one sample sequenced in a study of beta chain features in type 1 diabetes. Antigen specificity for these receptors is unknown. Every isolated RNA sample was fully reverse transcribed, so sequencing captured expressed TCRB transcripts. Profiling relied on immunoSEQ multiplex PCR, and the TCRdb table lists in-frame clones only, not all of them. The data hold about 160,000 clones, with 10% observed a single time. Notes on the study in general: All four CD4+ subsets from Type 1 diabetes patients carried moderately but significantly shorter TCRB CDR3s.

The sequenced sample was central memory CD4+ T cells from blood. These receptors were collected from a man aged 25 to 40 with type 1 diabetes.

The table lists this clone with a few counts. The chain links TRBV6-7 to TRBJ2-6; 9 nucleotides line up with TRBD1. TRBV6-7 belongs to the ORF category, with a function that is uncertain. The CDR3 length is 20 residues. Unmatched junction bases numbered 13, after V lost 4 bases and J lost 0 bases. The CDR3: CASSSPGQGKLSSGANVLTF. The DNA for the CDR3 is TGTGCCAGCAGTTCACCGGGACAGGGCAAACTTAGCTCTGGGGCCAACGTCCTGACTTTC.

This chain uses TRBV6-5 with TRBJ1-3; a weak D match, TRBD1 (5 bases). The CDR3 contains 15 residues. V lost 0 bases, J lost 2 bases, and 8 bases lay in between. CDR1 is MNHEY and CDR2 is SVGAGI in the germline V gene. The CDR3 loop is CASSYSQVPGNTIYF. DNA of the CDR3: TGTGCCAGCAGTTACTCACAGGTCCCTGGAAACACCATATATTTT.

The sample holds a few counts of this clone. V usage is TRBV11-3 and J usage is TRBJ2-7; 13 nucleotides agree with TRBD2. The J segment lost 3 bases and the V segment lost 4 bases, leaving 6 bases of the junction unmatched. Germline lookup yields CDR1 SGHNT and CDR2 YENEEA. The CDR3 contains 16 residues. CDR3 protein: CASSSTGTSGNYEQYF. DNA of the CDR3: TGTGCCAGCAGCTCAACCGGGACTAGCGGGAACTACGAGCAGTACTTC.

This chain links TRBV9 with TRBJ2-5; D is unresolved. V gave up 1 base and J gave up 3 bases, with 10 bases separating them. Germline V gene sequence: CDR1 SGDLS, CDR2 YYNGEE. The CDR3 length is 14 residues. This CDR3 is CASSVSPGEETQYF. The CDR3 DNA reads as TGTGCCAGCAGCGTATCCCCCGGAGAAGAGACCCAGTACTTC.

V is TRBV27 and J is TRBJ2-2; 7 bases are a match to TRBD1. The trim removed 8 bases at V and 7 bases at J, leaving 7 bases unmatched. CDR1 MNHEY and CDR2 SMNVEV come from the germline V gene (reference sequence). The CDR3 contains 13 residues. CDR3 protein: CASGDREFGELFF. In DNA form, the CDR3 reads TGTGCCAGCGGAGACAGGGAGTTCGGGGAGCTGTTTTTT.

The genes are TRBV6-5 and TRBJ1-2; D perhaps matches TRBD1 (5 bases). CDR3 length: 12 amino acids. In germline, CDR1 is MNHEY, CDR2 SVGAGI. V shed 4 bases and J shed 8 bases, with 11 bases lying between them. This CDR3 is CASSSPQGGYTF. CDR3 bases: TGTGCCAGCAGTTCTCCCCAGGGCGGCTACACCTTC.

The rearrangement joins TRBV30 to TRBJ2-7; 8 bases are shared with TRBD1. Germline values: CDR1 GTSNPN, CDR2 SVGIG (reference sequence). The CDR3 is 15 amino acids. After removal of 4 bases from V and 1 base from J, the junction contained 9 bases not matched to a gene. The CDR3 DNA follows: TGTGCCTGGAATAACCCGGGACAGGTTTCCTACGAGCAGTACTTC. Translation: CAWNNPGQVSYEQYF.

On this clone: A single base separates this from a much larger clone, so it may be a read error. The chain has TRBV11-2 and TRBJ2-2, with D possibly being TRBD2 (6 bases). Trimming removed 3 bases from V and 5 bases from J, with 7 bases in between. CDR3 size: 13 residues. Germline V lookup: CDR1 SGHAT, CDR2 FQNNGV. Here the CDR3 DNA reads TGTGCCAGCAGCTTCCGGGAGACCGGGGAGCTGTTTTTT. This codes for CASSFRETGELFF. The complete variable domain, with remaining parts taken from reference TRBV11-2 and TRBJ2-2, reads EAGVAQSPRYKIIEKRQSVAFWCNPISGHATLYWYQQILGQGPKLLIQFQNNGVVDDSQLPKDRFSAERLKGVDSTLKIQPAKLEDSAVYLCASSFRETGELFFGEGSRLTVL.

The V gene is TRBV2, the J gene TRBJ2-7, with D tentatively TRBD2 (6 bases). The germline V gene encodes CDR1 SNHLY and CDR2 FYNNEI. Between the trimmed V and J ends, which lost 6 bases and 0 bases, there was a span of 9 bases. The CDR3 sequence is 13 residues long. CDR3 in amino acids: CASRDGSSYEQYF. The CDR3 DNA reads TGTGCCAGCAGAGACGGGAGCTCCTACGAGCAGTACTTC.

This clone was seen a few times. The V gene is TRBV5-6, the J gene TRBJ2-1, with a possible D match to TRBD1 (5 bases). The V and J ends lost 4 bases and 4 bases respectively, with 15 bases between them. The CDR3 has 15 residues. Germline values: CDR1 SGHDT, CDR2 YYEEEE. CDR3 DNA sequence: TGTGCCAGCAGCCCGGTGTGGGGCGTTTACAATGAGCAGTTCTTC. This translates into CASSPVWGVYNEQFF.

V gene TRBV10-3 combines with J gene TRBJ2-5; 7 bases line up with TRBD1. The CDR3 runs to 16 residues. With V trimmed by 2 bases and J by 5 bases, 11 bases remained unmatched. The germline V gene has CDR1 ENHRY and CDR2 SYGVKD. The CDR3, as DNA: TGTGCCATCAGTGAGACCCCGACAGGGTCGTCGGAGACCCAGTACTTC. It yields the protein CAISETPTGSSETQYF.

V usage is TRBV29-1 and J usage is TRBJ2-7, with D tentatively TRBD1 (6 bases). The CDR3 totals 14 residues. Trimming cost V 0 bases and J 4 bases, with 13 bases left between them. From germline, CDR1 is SQVTM and CDR2 ANQGSEA. CDR3 amino acids: CSVEDPGHRYEQYF. CDR3 DNA: TGCAGCGTTGAAGATCCGGGACACCGTTACGAGCAGTACTTC.

There are a few counts of this clone. The J gene is TRBJ2-7, the V gene TRBV28; TRBD2 matches 15 bases. V shed 2 bases, J shed 2 bases, and the junction held 16 bases outside the gene matches. This CDR3 has 21 residues. Looked up from germline, CDR1 is MDHEN and CDR2 is SYDVKM. This chain's CDR3 is CASSLRDRLGLAGGTAYEQYF. The CDR3 coding sequence is TGTGCCAGCAGTTTACGGGACAGGCTTGGACTAGCGGGAGGGACCGCCTACGAGCAGTACTTC. Drawing the rest from reference TRBV28 and TRBJ2-7, the complete variable domain is DVKVTQSSRYLVKRTGEKVFLECVQDMDHENMFWYRQDPGLGLRLIYFSYDVKMKEKGDIPEGYSVSREKKERFSLILESASTNQTSMYLCASSLRDRLGLAGGTAYEQYFGPGTRLTVT.

This chain uses TRBV27 with TRBJ2-3; D gene ambiguous. The V gene's germline CDR1 is MNHEY and CDR2 SMNVEV (reference sequence). V dropped 3 bases and J dropped 4 bases, with 8 bases sitting between them. The CDR3 loop spans 13 amino acids. CDR3 region: CASSFRASDTQYF. The CDR3 DNA follows: TGTGCCAGCAGTTTCCGAGCGTCAGATACGCAGTATTTT.

The chain has TRBV7-8 and TRBJ1-4, with TRBD1 as a possible D gene (6 bases). CDR1 SGHVS and CDR2 FQNEAQ come from the germline V gene. The CDR3 runs 15 residues. V was pared by 6 bases and J by 3 bases, with 14 bases between. The chain's CDR3 is CASSLPQGPNEKLFF. The CDR3 DNA reads TGTGCCAGCAGTTTGCCCCAGGGGCCTAATGAAAAACTGTTTTTT.

The V gene is TRBV19, the J gene TRBJ2-1, with TRBD2 identical over 12 bases. The ends lost 11 bases at V and 8 bases at J; junction bases unmatched: 7. CDR3 length: 13 amino acids. The germline V gene has CDR1 LNHDA and CDR2 SQIVND (reference sequence). The DNA of the CDR3 is TGTGCCTCAACGACTAGCGGGAGAGATGAGCAGTTCTTC. Protein: CASTTSGRDEQFF.